The following is a TCR beta chain sequence with its context. Its binding antigen is unknown. Within one base of it there is no much larger clone, and no base qualities were kept. Patients with a history of autoimmune disease or receiving systemic immunosuppression were excluded from the trial. Peripheral blood for TCR sequencing was drawn from every dose cohort at baseline, at cycle 4 day 1 and at cycle 7 day 1. Samples came from an open-label, multicenter, first-in-human phase I dose-escalation trial of ivuxolimab. Adults with locally advanced or metastatic melanoma, renal cell, hepatocellular, or head and neck squamous cell carcinoma were enrolled in the trial. CD4+ and CD8+ T cells were sorted separately from peripheral blood before TCR sequencing. The cysteine opens and the phenylalanine closes a CDR3 of 15 amino acids. Only the CDR3 part of the read is kept: 45 bases, read in frame from the first base. From the germline V gene (reference sequence), CDR1 is LNHDA and CDR2 is SQIVND. Clipping removes 7 bases from V and 3 bases from J, with 9 as the unmatched junction base count.

This entry is derived from a study of OX40 agonist ivuxolimab in advanced cancers. Background for the entire study: Ivuxolimab, which targeted the costimulatory receptor OX40 (CD134), was an agonistic, fully human IgG2 monoclonal antibody. Intravenous ivuxolimab was administered to patients every 2 weeks at six dose levels: 0.01, 0.1, 0.3, 1.5, 3 and 10 mg/kg. Among the roughly 50 dose-escalation patients, roughly 20 had hepatocellular carcinoma, 15 or so melanoma, 9 renal cell carcinoma and 9 head and neck cancer. In the dose-escalation cohort, around four fifths of patients were male, and the mean age was approximately 55 years, with a range of roughly 20 to 80. Prior anti-PD-1, anti-PD-L1 or anti-CTLA-4 therapy was permitted, and less than 45% of dose-escalation patients had received checkpoint inhibitors. Partial responses were achieved by three dose-escalation patients, of whom one had hepatocellular carcinoma and two had cutaneous melanoma. The point of sequencing TCRbeta in the periphery was to test whether ivuxolimab changed TCR sequence diversity and drove clonal T-cell expansion. The paper reports the monotherapy dose-escalation portion (N of about 54 patients) of the phase I ivuxolimab trial.

General conclusions and limits of the study: Low levels of normalized T-cell clonal expansion were also seen in some nonresponding patients. In the 0.1-3.0 mg/kg groups, partial responders had among the lowest normalized peripheral clonal expansion, particularly in CD8+ T cells. At doses of 0.1 to 3.0 mg/kg, clonal expansion of both CD4+ and CD8+ blood T cells was observed from baseline to week 6. Antigen specificity was not determined for the clonally expanded peripheral T cells. After ivuxolimab, CD8+ T cells had more expanded clones than CD4+ T cells on average.

To sequence the TCRbeta CDR3 region, genomic DNA was isolated from the sorted cells. The immunoSEQ Assay was used for sequencing of TCRbeta CDR3 regions. TCRdb re-hosts the immuneACCESS table, in-frame sequences only. Its copies lack some clones; in the studies checked, an unresolved V gene accounts for under half of them, and the cause for the rest is not known. This sample lists 85,000 to 95,000 clones; approximately 92% were detected once. Under 0.4% of the sample is in the top ten clones. Specimen: CD4+ or CD8+ T cells sorted from blood, collected in a trial of the OX40 agonist ivuxolimab. The chain is encoded by TRBV19 joined to TRBJ1-2, and 9 bases in between align with TRBD1. The clonotype comes from an adult with an advanced solid tumor such as melanoma, head and neck, liver or kidney cancer. In nucleotides, the sequence is TGTGCCAGTAACCCGGGGACAGGGATATACTATGGCTACACCTTC. Translated, this is CASNPGTGIYYGYTF.